This TCR beta chain is from a study of shared clonotypes between healthy human individuals. Study outcomes and limitations: On the whole, naive subsets had larger estimated richness than memory subsets had. Apart from blood, nothing was sampled; tissue repertoires likely differ. The represented genetic and exposure-history diversity was limited by the small number of donors.

Replicate PCRs from sorted subsets contained 200 ng DNA, which is 31,000 or so T cell genomes. Using immunoSEQ multiplex PCR, the repertoire was profiled, and TCRdb retains in-frame clones only, with some absent. In the table there are about 670,000 clones, less than 80% of which are singletons. CDR1 is SGHRS, CDR2 YFSETQ, per germline. This CDR3 spans 15 amino acids. Trimming took off 5 bases at V and 0 bases at J, with 12 bases between the two ends. Details on this clone: Its antigen is as yet unknown.

The chain combines TRBV5-1 with TRBJ2-1; D remains ambiguous. The sample consisted of memory CD4+ T cells sorted from blood. Subset: CD45RA-negative fraction. The TCR originated in a woman aged 25-40 years in good health. CDR3 DNA sequence: TGCGCCAGCAGTTCAAGCGTTTCCTCCTACAATGAGCAGTTCTTC. Its protein product is CASSSSVSSYNEQFF.